These 21 T cell receptor beta chains originate from one sample sequenced in a study of T-cell reconstitution after alpha-beta-depleted transplantation in children. This sample's TCRbeta library carried unique molecular identifier barcodes. TCRdb re-called the PCR reads through MiXCR, storing one row per CDR3 protein. Of 600,000 to 700,000 distinct CDR3 sequences listed, approximately 17% are singletons. The sample here was PBMCs from the stem cell graft donor, taken from the stem cell graft. The receptors were sampled from a human donor who donated a stem cell graft to a child with acute myeloid leukemia.

This clonotype was counted at least ten times. The CDR3 nucleotides read TGTGCCAGCAGCCTCCTCGTGGGCTTCAATCAGCCCCAGCATTTT. Its protein product is CASSLLVGFNQPQHF. V gene TRBV7-2 combines with J gene TRBJ1-5; no clear D gene. The CDR3 runs to 15 residues. Germline CDR1 SGHTA, CDR2 FQGNSA. Between the trimmed V and J ends, which lost 5 bases and 3 bases, there was a span of 14 bases.

As for this clonotype: It may be a read error: a sequence one base away is much more abundant. The chain couples TRBV20-1 to TRBJ2-7; TRBD1 is a possible D gene (5 bases). CDR1 is DFQATT and CDR2 is SNEGSKA in the germline V gene (reference sequence). This CDR3 has 14 amino acids. The CDR3 protein is CSARDQGLSYDQYV. The CDR3 bases are TGCAGTGCTAGAGATCAGGGCCTGTCCTACGACCAGTACGTC.

This clonotype was counted at least ten times. The chain employs TRBV20-1 and TRBJ2-5; 8 bases fit TRBD2. The length of the CDR3 is 12 residues. Germline CDR1 and CDR2: DFQATT and SNEGSKA (reference sequence). Trimming removed 4 bases from V and 2 bases from J; junction bases left unmatched: 0. CDR3 region: CSAIAGQETQYF. DNA for the CDR3: TGCAGTGCTATAGCGGGGCAAGAGACCCAGTACTTC.

This clonotype was recorded a few times. This rearrangement joins TRBV25-1 to TRBJ2-1; 9 positions match TRBD2. Germline assignment: CDR1 MGHDK and CDR2 SYGVNS. The V segment lost 1 base and the J segment 2 bases; nucleotides outside the gene matches: 3. CDR3 size: 16 residues. This CDR3 is CASSESAGGPYNEQFF. The CDR3 DNA reads TGTGCCAGCAGTGAATCGGCGGGGGGGCCCTACAATGAGCAGTTCTTC.

This clonotype was detected many times. The gene calls are TRBV20-1 and TRBJ2-1; TRBD2 matches 8 bases. Germline trimming cut 4 bases from V and 5 bases from J; bases unmatched to any gene: 7. CDR1 and CDR2 (germline): DFQATT, SNEGSKA (reference sequence). This CDR3 is 14 amino acids long. The CDR3 reads CSAIKRGPNNEQFF. CDR3 DNA sequence: TGCAGTGCTATTAAGCGGGGGCCGAACAATGAGCAGTTCTTC.

The chain links TRBV10-3 to TRBJ2-5; the D gene is possibly TRBD2 (6 bases). The CDR3 sequence is 14 residues long. Per the germline V gene, CDR1 is ENHRY and CDR2 is SYGVKD. The ends were cut back, 10 bases at V and 5 bases at J, with 20 bases in the middle. CDR3 nucleotide sequence: TGTGCCACGACTCCCCTGGGGGGATCGGAGACCCAGTACTTC. As protein: CATTPLGGSETQYF.

Many counts were recorded for this clonotype. This chain joins TRBV11-2 and TRBJ2-3; D may match TRBD1 or TRBD2 (5 bases each). The CDR3 is 18 residues long. Germline V CDR1 and CDR2: SGHAT, FQNNGV. The ends were cut back, 2 bases at V and 4 bases at J, with 22 bases in the middle. This CDR3 is CASSLKYGAGSTSDTQYF. For the CDR3, the DNA is TGTGCCAGCAGCTTAAAATACGGGGCCGGATCCACCTCAGATACGCAGTATTTT.

This clonotype was counted at least ten times. The chain has TRBV20-1 and TRBJ1-2; D gene ambiguous. Per the germline V gene, CDR1 is DFQATT and CDR2 is SNEGSKA (reference sequence). The V gene lost 0 bases and the J gene lost 6 bases, with 20 bases spanning the gap. CDR3 length equals 16 residues. CDR3 nucleotides: TGCAGTGCTAGAGAGGTTAGGACCGCTGCGGGGAATGGCTACACCTTC. It specifies CSAREVRTAAGNGYTF.

The chain couples TRBV7-9 to TRBJ2-1; D is ambiguous. Germline values: CDR1 SEHNR, CDR2 FQNEAQ (reference sequence). There are 14 residues in the CDR3. The V gene lost 2 bases and the J gene lost 9 bases, with 14 bases spanning the gap. CDR3 region: CASSLQPPWGEQFF. The DNA of the CDR3 is TGTGCCAGCAGCTTACAGCCCCCCTGGGGTGAGCAGTTCTTC. The whole variable domain, remainder taken from reference TRBV7-9 and TRBJ2-1, is DTGVSQNPRHKITKRGQNVTFRCDPISEHNRLYWYRQTLGQGPEFLTYFQNEAQLEKSRLLSDRFSAERPKGSFSTLEIQRTEQGDSAMYLCASSLQPPWGEQFFGPGTRLTVL.

This rearrangement joins TRBV11-1 to TRBJ2-7, with 8 bases matching TRBD1. Germline V lookup: CDR1 SGHAT, CDR2 FQDESV (reference sequence). The CDR3 has 15 residues. V was clipped by 5 bases and J by 6 bases; unmatched bases: 12. CDR3 amino acids: CASSPRQGIAGEQYF. CDR3 sequence (DNA): TGTGCCAGCAGCCCTAGACAGGGGATAGCTGGCGAGCAGTACTTC.

This clonotype was detected a few times. The chain employs TRBV7-2 and TRBJ2-2; no clear D gene. The ends were cut back, 5 bases at V and 3 bases at J, with 10 bases in the middle. The V gene's germline CDR1 is SGHTA and CDR2 FQGNSA. This CDR3 has 14 residues. In DNA, the CDR3 is TGTGCCAGCAGCCCACCCAGTTACACCGGGGAGCTGTTTTTT. This gives the protein CASSPPSYTGELFF.

This clonotype was observed many times. This rearrangement joins TRBV7-2 to TRBJ2-5; D might be TRBD1 or TRBD2, each matching 5 bases. Germline V gene data show CDR1 as SGHTA and CDR2 as FQGNSA. V was cut by 7 bases and J by 5 bases, with 8 bases left in between. The CDR3 spans 11 residues. This CDR3 reads CASTWGETQYF. The CDR3 coding sequence is TGTGCCAGCACCTGGGGGGAGACCCAGTACTTC.

This clonotype showed up just a few times. CDR3 nucleotides: TGTGCCAGCAGCGTAGCTGTTGCCTCGCCCTCCAATGAGCAGTTCTTC. This codes for CASSVAVASPSNEQFF. The chain employs TRBV9 and TRBJ2-1; D unclear. V dropped 0 bases and J dropped 6 bases, with 16 bases sitting between them. The CDR3 has 16 amino acids. Germline V gene sequence: CDR1 SGDLS, CDR2 YYNGEE.

Many counts were recorded for this clonotype. CDR3 coding DNA: TGCAGTGCTACGGGACTAGCGGGGGCCAACAATGAGCAGTTCTTC. This encodes CSATGLAGANNEQFF. The gene calls are TRBV20-1 and TRBJ2-1; 14 bases are a match to TRBD2. Trimming cost V 4 bases and J 5 bases; bases outside gene matches: 4. CDR3 length equals 15 residues. Germline V gene data show CDR1 as DFQATT and CDR2 as SNEGSKA (reference sequence).

At least ten counts were recorded for this clonotype. The chain combines TRBV29-1 with TRBJ2-1, with D perhaps TRBD1 or TRBD2 (5 bases each). This CDR3 region has 14 residues. V shed 4 bases and J shed 10 bases, with 20 bases lying between them. CDR1 and CDR2 from the germline V gene are SQVTM and ANQGSEA. The chain's CDR3 is CSVGPDVGVREQFF. CDR3 sequence (DNA): TGCAGCGTTGGTCCCGATGTGGGGGTCCGGGAGCAGTTCTTC.

This clonotype has ten or more counts. The chain uses TRBV24-1 and TRBJ2-1, with 9 nucleotides matching TRBD1. With V trimmed by 4 bases and J by 6 bases, 9 bases remained unmatched. The CDR3 totals 16 residues. The germline CDR1 and CDR2 sequences are KGHDR and SFDVKD. Here the CDR3 DNA reads TGTGCCACCAGTGACCCGGGACAGGGTGTAGGCAATGAGCAGTTCTTC. This gives the protein CATSDPGQGVGNEQFF.

In this sample, this clonotype turned up a few times. The V gene is TRBV6-5, the J gene TRBJ2-1; D not certain. V was trimmed by 3 bases and J by 6 bases, leaving 15 bases between them. Per germline, CDR1 MNHEY and CDR2 SVGAGI. The CDR3 spans 15 residues. The CDR3 bases are TGTGCCAGCAGTTATTCCGTCCCCCCCTCCAATGAGCAGTTCTTC. As protein: CASSYSVPPSNEQFF.

The sample holds many counts of this clonotype. The CDR3 region has the DNA TGCAGTGCTAAGAGAGGGGGTGGGGGGGACATTCAGTACTTC. Amino acid sequence: CSAKRGGGGDIQYF. This chain joins TRBV20-1 and TRBJ2-4; possible D gene TRBD2, 7 bases. The CDR3 sequence is 14 residues long. Deletions cut 4 bases from V and 8 bases from J, with 18 bases between. From germline, CDR1 is DFQATT and CDR2 SNEGSKA (reference sequence).

This clonotype was recorded many times. The chain carries TRBV20-1 and TRBJ2-7; D unclear. Germline V gene lookup returns CDR1 DFQATT and CDR2 SNEGSKA (reference sequence). This CDR3 is built from 15 residues. V was pared by 0 bases and J by 2 bases, with 14 bases between. The CDR3 spells CSARDSEYRAYEQYF. The CDR3 DNA is TGCAGTGCTAGAGATTCGGAGTACCGCGCCTACGAGCAGTACTTC.

The table lists this clonotype with a few counts. The V gene is TRBV12-3 or TRBV12-4, the J gene TRBJ2-1; TRBD2 agrees at 11 bases. This CDR3 spans 15 amino acids. V was clipped by 3 bases and J by 5 bases; unmatched bases: 3. The DNA of the CDR3 is TGTGCCAGCAGTTTTTCTAGCGGGGGGAACAATGAGCAGTTCTTC. It codes for CASSFSSGGNNEQFF.

Ten or more counts support this clonotype. J is TRBJ2-5 and V is TRBV29-1; 10 nucleotides agree with TRBD1. The CDR3 runs to 12 residues. In germline, CDR1 is SQVTM, CDR2 ANQGSEA. V was pared by 7 bases and J by 3 bases, with 2 bases of the junction left unmatched. As DNA, the CDR3 is TGCAGCGCGGACAGGGGGGAAGAGACCCAGTACTTC. As protein: CSADRGEETQYF. Full variable domain (remainder filled in from reference TRBV29-1 and TRBJ2-5): SAVISQKPSRDICQRGTSLTIQCQVDSQVTMMFWYRQQPGQSLTLIATANQGSEATYESGFVIDKFPISRPNLTFSTLTVSNMSPEDSSIYLCSADRGEETQYFGPGTRLLVL.